The source of this TCR beta chain is a study of CD8+CD57+ T cells in acquired aplastic anemia. The overall study: DNA per sorted CD4+ or CD8+ sample ranged about 0.2 to 27.4 ug, averaging about 2.9 ug. The study obtained about 10 million reads on average for CD4+ cells from healthy donors.

Germline values: CDR1 MGHDK, CDR2 SYGVNS. Trimming pared 7 bases from V and 0 bases from J, leaving 6 bases between. The CDR3 totals 12 residues. Study-level findings and limits: The CD8+ Simpson's diversity of patients and controls was not significantly different.

Profiling that covered TCR beta VDJ and CDR3 relied on genomic DNA as its template. TCRdb reprocessed the reads via MiXCR and lists one record per CDR3 protein. Of about 180,000 distinct CDR3 sequences in the sample, 46% were seen once. Only a few counts were recorded for this clonotype. Its antigen is still unknown. The material sequenced was sorted CD4+, CD8+, or CD8+CD57+ T cells (not recorded which) from PBMCs. V gene TRBV25-1 combines with J gene TRBJ1-1; no firm D call. The receptor's source is a human donor in good health. Here the CDR3 DNA reads TGTGCCAGCACTGGCCTGAACACTGAAGCTTTCTTT. The encoded protein is CASTGLNTEAFF.